The 11 T cell receptor beta chains below come from one sample, sequenced in a study of regulatory and conventional T cells in RAG deficiency. Genomic DNA came from blood regulatory T cells gated CD4+ CD25-high CD127-low. The data were produced by immunoSEQ multiplex PCR, yet TCRdb's version contains in-frame clones alone and is incomplete. This table has 7,000 to 10,000 clones, approximately 94% appearing once. The sample also formed part of further work on regulatory T cells. This second study says: Amplification used 52 TRBV primers and 13 TRBJ primers.

Sequencing was done on a sample of CD127- CD25+ CD4+ Tregs sorted from blood. Receptor source: a human donor in good health.

This chain joins TRBV30 and TRBJ1-2; TRBD1 agrees at 10 bases. Germline CDR1 is GTSNPN and CDR2 is SVGIG (reference sequence). V dropped 5 bases and J dropped 5; count of bases not matched to a gene: 5. The CDR3 consists of 13 residues. CDR3 nucleotides: TGTGCCTGGCGGGACAGGGGTAGGTATGGCTACACCTTC. Translated, it gives CAWRDRGRYGYTF.

The chain uses TRBV11-1 and TRBJ1-6; D perhaps matches TRBD1 (6 bases). V gave up 4 bases and J gave up 7 bases, with 14 bases separating them. The CDR3 spans 15 residues. CDR1 and CDR2 (germline): SGHAT, FQDESV (reference sequence). The CDR3 DNA sequence: TGTGCCAGCAGCTCCGGACAGACTAAAAATTCACCCCTCCACTTT. Translating it yields CASSSGQTKNSPLHF.

The chain combines TRBV6-5 with TRBJ1-1, with D possibly matching TRBD1 (6 bases). Trimming stripped 6 bases from V and 8 bases from J, with 13 bases between. The CDR3 is 12 amino acids. Germline values: CDR1 MNHEY, CDR2 SVGAGI. In DNA form, the CDR3 reads TGTGCCAGCAGAACTCAGGGGATCGAAGCTTTCTTT. It is translated as CASRTQGIEAFF.

This clone turned up a few times. This chain links TRBV11-2 with TRBJ2-5; D perhaps matches TRBD2 (6 bases). The CDR3 sequence is 14 residues long. CDR1 and CDR2 (germline): SGHAT, FQNNGV. V lost 6 bases to trimming and J lost 5 bases, with 16 bases between them. The CDR3 DNA sequence: TGTGCCAGCAGACTCTTGCGACTAGGGGAGACCCAGTACTTC. This sequence encodes CASRLLRLGETQYF.

V and J are TRBV2 and TRBJ2-7; tentatively, D is TRBD2 (6 bases). The germline V and J ends were trimmed by 0 bases and 4 bases, with 10 bases remaining between them. This CDR3 is built from 14 residues. CDR1 SNHLY and CDR2 FYNNEI come from the germline V gene. In nucleotides, the CDR3 is TGTGCCAGCAGTGAAGCGGGACTTGCATACGAGCAGTACTTC. Translated, it gives CASSEAGLAYEQYF. Complete variable domain (other parts from reference TRBV2 and TRBJ2-7): EPEVTQTPSHQVTQMGQEVILRCVPISNHLYFYWYRQILGQKVEFLVSFYNNEISEKSEIFDDQFSVERPDGSNFTLKIRSTKLEDSAMYFCASSEAGLAYEQYFGPGTRLTVT.

V is TRBV30 and J is TRBJ1-3, with D unclear. The ends were cut back, 4 bases at V and 1 base at J, with 5 bases in the middle. Germline V gene lookup returns CDR1 GTSNPN and CDR2 SVGIG (reference sequence). This CDR3 is 12 amino acids long. The CDR3 sequence: CAWKLSGNTIYF. CDR3 DNA sequence: TGTGCCTGGAAACTTTCTGGAAACACCATATATTTT.

The J gene is TRBJ2-5, the V gene TRBV20-1; the match to TRBD2 covers 10 bases. CDR1 is DFQATT, CDR2 SNEGSKA, per germline (reference sequence). The junction had 1 base not matched to a gene; V was cut back by 7 bases and J by 5 bases. This CDR3 has 11 amino acids. CDR3 protein: CSVSGGETQYF. The CDR3 DNA reads TGCAGTGTTAGCGGGGGGGAGACCCAGTACTTC.

The genes are TRBV5-1 and TRBJ1-6, with 7 bases aligning to TRBD1. Germline CDR1 is SGHRS and CDR2 is YFSETQ. The V gene end was trimmed by 4 bases and the J gene end by 6 bases; junction bases not matched to a gene: 4. CDR3 length: 14 residues. The CDR3 bases are TGCGCCAGCAGCCCGGGACAGCTTAATTCACCCCTCCACTTT. This gives the protein CASSPGQLNSPLHF.

V is TRBV5-1 and J is TRBJ1-2; D is unclear. The V end was cut by 3 bases, the J end by 3 bases, with 6 bases between. Germline CDR1 and CDR2: SGHRS and YFSETQ. The CDR3 runs 12 residues. CDR3 amino acids: CASSYGDYGYTF. The CDR3 region has the DNA TGCGCCAGCAGCTACGGTGACTATGGCTACACCTTC.

The chain has TRBV6-5 and TRBJ1-1; weak D call: TRBD1 (5 bases). V was cut by 2 bases and J by 0 bases, with 10 bases left in between. Germline-derived CDR1 and CDR2 are MNHEY and SVGAGI. This CDR3 is 15 amino acids long. CDR3 nucleotides: TGTGCCAGCAGTTACGGGGCAGCAGTGAACACTGAAGCTTTCTTT. Residues: CASSYGAAVNTEAFF.

The V gene is TRBV6-5, the J gene TRBJ2-2; D unclear. The CDR3 has 15 amino acids. V was trimmed by 7 bases and J by 4 bases, leaving 16 bases between them. The germline CDR1 and CDR2 sequences are MNHEY and SVGAGI. The CDR3 nucleotides are TGTGCCAGCACTACAAGAGGCGGCGGCACCGGGGAGCTGTTTTTT. Its translation: CASTTRGGGTGELFF.